The 18 T cell receptor beta chains below come from one sample, sequenced in a study of T-cell reconstitution after alpha-beta-depleted transplantation in children. The library targeted TCRbeta and was prepared with unique molecular identifiers. TCRdb independently ran MiXCR on the PCR reads; one entry per CDR3 protein. The profile shows about 440,000 distinct CDR3 sequences, about 45% of them singletons. The sequencing used PBMCs, collected before TCRalphabeta/CD19-depleted stem cell transplant. These receptor sequences come from a girl aged 2-10 years with aplastic anemia, due to receive a stem cell transplant.

V and J are TRBV6-1 and TRBJ2-7; D assignment may be TRBD1 or TRBD2 (5 bases each). The CDR3 loop spans 14 amino acids. Germline V gene data show CDR1 as MNHNS and CDR2 as SASEGT. Trimming pared 6 bases from V and 6 bases from J, leaving 18 bases between. As DNA, the CDR3 is TGTGCCAGCAGGACAGCGGACCTTCTCTCCGAGCAGTACTTC. Its protein is CASRTADLLSEQYF.

The chain is built from TRBV27 and TRBJ2-7; TRBD2 matches at 7 bases. This CDR3 has 19 residues. After removal of 5 bases from V and 1 base from J, the junction contained 20 bases not matched to a gene. Germline V gene lookup returns CDR1 MNHEY and CDR2 SMNVEV (reference sequence). CDR3 coding DNA: TGTGCCAGCAGTGACCGGGGACTACCTCGCTCTTGGGGTTCCTACGAGCAGTACTTC. Translated, it gives CASSDRGLPRSWGSYEQYF.

The chain is built from TRBV6-1 and TRBJ2-1, with TRBD1 identical over 8 bases. V gave up 7 bases and J gave up 8 bases; unmatched junction bases: 7. The germline gives CDR1 MNHNS, CDR2 SASEGT. This CDR3 has 13 residues. CDR3 loop: CASKQGVRDEQFF. In nucleotides, the CDR3 is TGTGCCAGCAAACAGGGGGTTCGGGATGAGCAGTTCTTC.

This clonotype has only a few counts. The J gene is TRBJ1-1, the V gene TRBV12-3 or TRBV12-4; possibly TRBD1 for D (5 bases). Trimming shortened V by 1 base and J by 1 base, and 10 bases separated the two germline ends. This CDR3 has 15 amino acids. Here the CDR3 DNA reads TGTGCCAGCAGTTTAGATACGGGGACGAACACTGAAGCTTTCTTT. This codes for CASSLDTGTNTEAFF.

This clonotype was found a few times. A much larger clone differs from this one at a single base, so this may be a read error. The genes are TRBV10-3 and TRBJ2-5; the match to TRBD2 covers 10 bases. The CDR3 has 19 amino acids. Germline CDR1 reads ENHRY; CDR2 reads SYGVKD. V lost 5 bases to trimming and J lost 5 bases; unmatched junction nucleotides: 20. The CDR3 bases are TGTGCCATCAGTTTCGGCAGCGGGAGGGCCGTGGATAGGTTGGAGACCCAGTACTTC. Translating it yields CAISFGSGRAVDRLETQYF.

V gene TRBV7-9 combines with J gene TRBJ2-5; 8 positions match TRBD2. The germline CDR1 and CDR2 sequences are SEHNR and FQNEAQ (reference sequence). V trimming: 4 bases; J trimming: 5 bases; junction bases outside the gene matches: 15. The CDR3 extends over 17 amino acids. CDR3 DNA sequence: TGTGCCAGCAGCTCCACCATTACGGGTCTAGCGGGTGAGACCCAGTACTTC. Protein: CASSSTITGLAGETQYF.

This clonotype was detected a few times. This chain links TRBV12-3 or TRBV12-4 with TRBJ2-5; the D gene is possibly TRBD1 (6 bases). Trimming cost V 4 bases and J 4 bases, with 10 bases left between them. The CDR3 is 13 residues long. This CDR3 reads CASSYSGAETQYF. The CDR3 coding sequence is TGTGCCAGCAGTTACTCAGGGGCAGAGACCCAGTACTTC.

The chain links TRBV9 to TRBJ1-1, with D uncertain. The ends were cut back, 3 bases at V and 5 bases at J, with 17 bases in the middle. The CDR3 loop spans 15 amino acids. CDR1 and CDR2 (germline): SGDLS, YYNGEE. Written as DNA, the CDR3 is TGTGCCAGCAGCGGGTCGGGAGGGAAGCGAACTGAAGCTTTCTTT. Translation: CASSGSGGKRTEAFF.

The rearrangement uses TRBV7-6 and TRBJ1-6; D is perhaps TRBD1 (6 bases). The CDR3 covers 16 residues. Trimming stripped 2 bases from V and 5 bases from J, with 13 bases between. Germline V CDR1 and CDR2: SGHVS, FNYEAQ. The CDR3 region is CASSLKAGTNNSPLHF. In nucleotides, the CDR3 is TGTGCCAGCAGCTTAAAGGCTGGGACAAATAATTCACCCCTCCACTTT.

The rearrangement uses TRBV3-1 and TRBJ2-7, with D unresolved. Trimming stripped 1 base from V and 3 bases from J, with 4 bases between. The CDR3 covers 12 residues. CDR1 and CDR2 (germline): LGHDT, YNNKEL (reference sequence). The CDR3 DNA reads as TGTGCCAGCAGCCAAGTAGGCTACGAGCAGTACTTC. Encoded protein: CASSQVGYEQYF.

This chain links TRBV28 with TRBJ2-7, with D maybe TRBD1 (5 bases). The CDR3 is 14 amino acids. CDR1 is MDHEN and CDR2 is SYDVKM in the germline V gene. Trimming pared 6 bases from V and 3 bases from J, leaving 15 bases between. This CDR3 is CASRRRWGYYEQYF. The CDR3 nucleotides are TGTGCCAGCAGACGACGGTGGGGCTACTACGAGCAGTACTTC.

The gene calls are TRBV27 and TRBJ2-1; D may correspond to TRBD1 or TRBD2 (5 bases each). Germline V gene sequence: CDR1 MNHEY, CDR2 SMNVEV (reference sequence). V was clipped by 6 bases and J by 8 bases, with 14 bases between them. The CDR3 has 13 residues. CDR3 region: CASSYGTQDEQFF. CDR3 coding DNA: TGTGCCAGCAGCTACGGGACCCAAGATGAGCAGTTCTTC.

The J gene is TRBJ1-3, the V gene TRBV5-1, with 7 bases lining up with TRBD1. The V gene's germline CDR1 is SGHRS and CDR2 YFSETQ. The V gene end was trimmed by 4 bases and the J gene end by 2 bases; junction bases not matched to a gene: 9. The CDR3 loop spans 16 amino acids. The CDR3 loop is CASSLSSTGTGNTIYF. The CDR3 bases are TGCGCCAGCAGCCTGAGTTCGACAGGGACTGGAAACACCATATATTTT.

This clonotype appeared a few times. The chain carries TRBV27 and TRBJ1-1, with 8 bases aligning to TRBD1. The CDR3 loop spans 16 amino acids. The junction had 7 bases not matched to a gene; V was cut back by 2 bases and J by 2 bases. CDR1 MNHEY and CDR2 SMNVEV come from the germline V gene (reference sequence). The CDR3 loop reads CASSLGAGTGNTEAFF. The DNA for the CDR3 is TGTGCCAGCAGTTTAGGGGCCGGGACAGGAAACACTGAAGCTTTCTTT.

This clonotype was detected many times. One end of the junction is discordant with germline, which a read error may explain. J is TRBJ2-6 and V is TRBV7-2; D ambiguous. Germline CDR1 SGHTA, CDR2 FQGNSA. This CDR3 has 16 residues. In DNA form, the CDR3 reads TGTTCCAGCAGCTTGACCGCCCTGGGGGGGGCCAACGTCCTGACTTTC. Its translation: CSSSLTALGGANVLTF. Looking up the rest from reference TRBV7-2 and TRBJ2-6 gives the full variable domain: GAGVSQSPSNKVTEKGKDVELRCDPISGHTALYWYRQSLGQGLEFLIYFQGNSAPDKSGLPSDRFSAERTGGSVSTLTIQRTQQEDSAVYLCSSSLTALGGANVLTFGAGSRLTVL.

There are a few counts of this clonotype. The V and J genes are TRBV12-3 or TRBV12-4 and TRBJ2-7; no definite D call. The ends were cut back, 1 base at V and 0 bases at J, with 10 bases in the middle. The CDR3 sequence is 15 residues long. The DNA for the CDR3 is TGTGCCAGCAGTTTAGTAACGCAGAGCTCCTACGAGCAGTACTTC. This sequence encodes CASSLVTQSSYEQYF.

This chain links TRBV15 with TRBJ2-3, with D hard to call. The V end was cut by 5 bases, the J end by 0 bases, with 12 bases between. Germline loops: CDR1 LNHNV, CDR2 YYDKDF (reference sequence). The CDR3 spans 15 residues. The CDR3 sequence is CATSALEYSTDTQYF. CDR3 coding DNA: TGTGCCACCAGCGCGCTAGAATATAGCACAGATACGCAGTATTTT.

V usage is TRBV6-5 and J usage is TRBJ1-6; 7 nucleotides match TRBD1. V lost 5 bases, J lost 7 bases, and 5 bases stayed unmatched. Per germline, CDR1 MNHEY and CDR2 SVGAGI. This CDR3 has 14 residues. The CDR3 DNA is TGTGCCAGCAGTAGGGGGCAAGACAATTCACCCCTCCACTTT. Protein: CASSRGQDNSPLHF.